The rows below give T cell receptor beta chains drawn from one sample of a study of immune evolution from preneoplasia to lung adenocarcinoma. The assay was immunoSEQ multiplex PCR, and TCRdb's table has in-frame clones only and misses some. The sample carries roughly 11,000 clones, 82% recorded once. The sample consisted of FFPE minimally invasive lung adenocarcinoma tissue. Receptor source: a person aged 65-85 years with lung adenocarcinoma. Each CDR3 is given without its conserved first and last residue.

cdr3_aa: AWRPPLVRSEQY
j_call: TRBJ2-7
v_call: TRBV30

cdr3_aa: ASRPHRGGNQPQH
j_call: TRBJ1-5
v_call: TRBV27

cdr3_aa: ASSSYRGRADTQY
j_call: TRBJ2-3
v_call: TRBV11-2

cdr3_aa: ASSLEQPYTDTQY
j_call: TRBJ2-3
v_call: TRBV5-1

cdr3_aa: ASSEQGAGTEAF
j_call: TRBJ1-1
v_call: TRBV9

cdr3_aa: ASRPLRYQETQY
j_call: TRBJ2-5
v_call: TRBV6-1

cdr3_aa: ASSEQGPNYGYT
j_call: TRBJ1-2
v_call: TRBV25-1

cdr3_aa: ASSFSSDREAF
j_call: TRBJ1-1
v_call: TRBV7-6

cdr3_aa: ASSAQRTGGSGNTIY
j_call: TRBJ1-3
v_call: TRBV25-1

cdr3_aa: ASSVAVPGNTIY
j_call: TRBJ1-3
v_call: TRBV2

cdr3_aa: ASSITGGDTEAF
j_call: TRBJ1-1
v_call: TRBV19

cdr3_aa: ASSQGLADPGAQY
j_call: TRBJ2-5
v_call: TRBV4-1

cdr3_aa: ASSDGTNTGELF
j_call: TRBJ2-2
v_call: TRBV2

cdr3_aa: ASSPAVERTAYEQY
j_call: TRBJ2-7
v_call: TRBV4-1

cdr3_aa: ASSKARHRGDYGYT
j_call: TRBJ1-2
v_call: TRBV21-1

cdr3_aa: ASRGPGQGSETQY
j_call: TRBJ2-5
v_call: TRBV6-1

cdr3_aa: ASSLRPGEAF
j_call: TRBJ1-1
v_call: TRBV11-3

cdr3_aa: ASSYSTTGANVLT
j_call: TRBJ2-6
v_call: TRBV6-5

cdr3_aa: ASSVGVGGPQETQY
j_call: TRBJ2-5
v_call: TRBV9

cdr3_aa: ASSLVSGGAYEQY
j_call: TRBJ2-7
v_call: TRBV7-9

cdr3_aa: ACWFGSEKLF
j_call: TRBJ1-4
v_call: TRBV30

cdr3_aa: ASSSVGRDYEQY
j_call: TRBJ2-7
v_call: TRBV5-1

cdr3_aa: AISESRGLQGDLDEQF
j_call: TRBJ2-1
v_call: TRBV10-3

cdr3_aa: ASSLGLGNQPQH
j_call: TRBJ1-5
v_call: TRBV7-6

cdr3_aa: ASSFHRDGSYEQY
j_call: TRBJ2-7
v_call: TRBV4-1

cdr3_aa: AWSRAGTSGRRREQY
j_call: TRBJ2-7
v_call: TRBV30